This T cell receptor beta chain was recorded in a study of siplizumab effects on memory and regulatory T cells. Points from the study as a whole: Confirmatory evidence of suppressive function in proliferating siplizumab-culture Tregs was not obtained.

Notes on this clone: Its specificity is not known.

Each sample had 9.3 x 10^4 or so TCR templates assayed. Profiled with immunoSEQ multiplex PCR; TCRdb holds only in-frame clones, not every one. The sample consists of 100,000 to 110,000 clones, 91% of them appearing once. The sample consisted of CD4+ T cells sorted from blood. This sequence originates from a human donor in good health.

The CDR3 here is CASSEEWGQTGNTIYF. In DNA form, the CDR3 reads TGTGCCAGCAGTGAAGAGTGGGGACAAACGGGAAACACCATATATTTT. The chain links TRBV6-1 to TRBJ1-3, with D possibly being TRBD1 (6 bases). Germline V gene sequence: CDR1 MNHNS, CDR2 SASEGT. The CDR3 has 16 amino acids. Between the trimmed V and J ends, which lost 1 base and 4 bases, there was a span of 14 bases.